Below, one TCR beta chain is given with its context. One junction end does not reproduce the germline sequence, and a read error may be involved. There are 18 residues in the CDR3. Germline values: CDR1 LGHNA, CDR2 YSLEER. Around 10 milliliters of peripheral blood were drawn from each donor. The entry originates in a study of blood T cells in healthy people across ages. A second 7 to 11 cycle PCR used barcoded and J-beta primers. TCRdb independently ran MiXCR on the 5' RACE reads; one entry per CDR3 protein. The profile covers 1.8 million or so distinct CDR3 sequences, with roughly two fifths appearing a single time and 20% to 25% taken by the ten largest.

The sample comprised blood. The receptor was isolated from a human donor in good health. This rearrangement joins TRBV4-3 to TRBJ2-3; 12 nucleotides match TRBD2. The CDR3 nucleotides are TGCGCCAGCAGCCAAGAACTAGCGGGGGGTCAGATGACAGATACGCGGTATTTT. Its protein product is CASSQELAGGQMTDTRYF.